The next 19 T cell receptor beta chains were all read from a single sample in a study of early T cells in non-severe SARS-CoV-2 infection. In TCRdb, the 5' RACE reads were re-called with MiXCR into one record per CDR3 protein. This table holds about 63,000 distinct CDR3 sequences, 10% to 15% found once. Sequencing was carried out using whole blood. The source is an adult who was a healthcare worker with PCR-confirmed SARS-CoV-2 infection or an uninfected control (not recorded which).

J is TRBJ2-7 and V is TRBV20-1; 10 nucleotides line up with TRBD2. V shed 0 bases and J 2 bases; nucleotides not matched to a gene: 4. The V gene's germline CDR1 is DFQATT and CDR2 SNEGSKA (reference sequence). The CDR3 extends over 15 amino acids. The CDR3 DNA reads as TGCAGTGCTAGAGATCTAGCGGGGGCCCCCTACGAGCAGTACTTC. Translated, it gives CSARDLAGAPYEQYF.

This chain connects TRBV3-1 to TRBJ2-1, with TRBD1 matching 7 bases. Germline V gene sequence: CDR1 LGHDT, CDR2 YNNKEL (reference sequence). The junction had 3 bases not matched to a gene; V was cut back by 0 bases and J by 4 bases. The CDR3 extends over 15 amino acids. The CDR3 DNA follows: TGTGCCAGCAGCCAAGATGCACAGGGGTACAATGAGCAGTTCTTC. Protein: CASSQDAQGYNEQFF.

For this clonotype: Since a much larger clone is just one base distant, this may be a read error. The chain carries TRBV4-1 and TRBJ2-1; D is undetermined. The CDR3 contains 15 residues. From germline, CDR1 is MGHRA and CDR2 YSYEKL. The CDR3 loop reads CANSQHKVGTNEQFF. In DNA, the CDR3 is TGCGCCAACAGCCAACACAAGGTTGGAACCAATGAGCAGTTCTTC.

The sample holds many counts of this clonotype. For the CDR3, the DNA is TGCAGCGTTGAATTTGGCCTAGGGGGAGGCTATGGCTACACCTTC. Its protein is CSVEFGLGGGYGYTF. The chain carries TRBV29-1 and TRBJ1-2, with a possible D match to TRBD1 (6 bases). From germline, CDR1 is SQVTM and CDR2 ANQGSEA. CDR3 size: 15 residues. The ends were cut back, 2 bases at V and 4 bases at J, with 17 bases in the middle.

This clonotype occurred many times. The CDR3 nucleotides are TGTGCCAGCAGCCCAAGCGGCACCGGGGAGCTGTTTTTT. It encodes CASSPSGTGELFF. V and J are TRBV7-2 and TRBJ2-2, with D maybe TRBD2 (5 bases). There are 13 residues in the CDR3. CDR1 is SGHTA and CDR2 is FQGNSA in the germline V gene. V dropped 5 bases and J dropped 4 bases, with 8 bases sitting between them.

Ten or more counts support this clonotype. This sequence joins TRBV6-1 and TRBJ1-5; D is undetermined. The germline gives CDR1 MNHNS, CDR2 SASEGT. The CDR3 is 16 residues long. V was cut by 4 bases and J by 7 bases, with 20 bases left in between. The CDR3 is CASSGDGRPRVQPQHF. For the CDR3, the DNA is TGTGCCAGCAGTGGCGATGGACGCCCGAGGGTCCAGCCCCAGCATTTT.

This clonotype was detected only a few times. This CDR3 is CASSLGGQTKAFF. In DNA, the CDR3 is TGTGCCAGCTCTTTGGGGGGACAGACGAAGGCTTTCTTT. This chain uses TRBV2 with TRBJ1-1, with 7 bases that match TRBD1. The CDR3 runs 13 residues. V shed 8 bases, J shed 11 bases, and the junction held 14 bases outside the gene matches. Germline V lookup: CDR1 SNHLY, CDR2 FYNNEI.

Many counts were recorded for this clonotype. V and J are TRBV7-8 and TRBJ2-7, with TRBD1 matching over 8 bases. Germline loops: CDR1 SGHVS, CDR2 FQNEAQ. The trim removed 5 bases at V and 2 bases at J, leaving 11 bases unmatched. This CDR3 has 16 amino acids. The CDR3 coding sequence is TGTGCCAGCAGCACGCCTCGGACAGGGCGCCCCTACGAGCAGTACTTC. As protein: CASSTPRTGRPYEQYF.

This clonotype was seen a handful of times. The rearrangement uses TRBV9 and TRBJ1-3; the D is unclear. Trimming left V 3 bases short and J 0 bases short, with 7 bases between. Germline V gene data show CDR1 as SGDLS and CDR2 as YYNGEE. This CDR3 has 14 amino acids. CDR3 loop: CASSGPSSGNTIYF. The CDR3 DNA sequence: TGTGCCAGCAGCGGTCCCTCCTCTGGAAACACCATATATTTT.

This clonotype came up many times. J is TRBJ1-6 and V is TRBV9, with TRBD1 as a possible D gene (6 bases). V lost 2 bases and J 7 bases, leaving 10 bases between the germline ends. The CDR3 runs 14 residues. Germline V gene sequence: CDR1 SGDLS, CDR2 YYNGEE. The CDR3 reads CASSVGGWNSPLHF. The CDR3 coding sequence is TGTGCCAGCAGCGTGGGGGGCTGGAATTCACCCCTCCACTTT.

This clonotype was recorded a few times. The rearrangement joins TRBV29-1 to TRBJ1-6; unclear D gene. Trimming took 4 bases from V and 5 from J, leaving 9 bases between them. Germline values: CDR1 SQVTM, CDR2 ANQGSEA. There are 13 residues in the CDR3. CDR3 sequence: CSVVERDNSPLHF. CDR3 nucleotide sequence: TGCAGCGTTGTTGAGAGAGATAATTCACCCCTCCACTTT. Using reference TRBV29-1 and TRBJ1-6 for the parts outside the CDR3, the full variable domain is SAVISQKPSRDICQRGTSLTIQCQVDSQVTMMFWYRQQPGQSLTLIATANQGSEATYESGFVIDKFPISRPNLTFSTLTVSNMSPEDSSIYLCSVVERDNSPLHFGNGTRLTVT.

This clonotype turned up a few times. The rearrangement uses TRBV12-3 or TRBV12-4 and TRBJ2-7; D gene unclear. The CDR3 consists of 13 residues. V was cut by 3 bases and J by 0 bases, with 6 bases left in between. CDR3: CASSFDLSYEQYF. The DNA of the CDR3 is TGTGCCAGCAGTTTCGACCTCTCCTACGAGCAGTACTTC.

This clonotype occurred a few times. The chain is built from TRBV12-3 or TRBV12-4 and TRBJ1-1, with D possibly being TRBD1 (6 bases). This CDR3 has 14 residues. Trimming took 5 bases from V and 3 from J, leaving 13 bases between them. DNA of the CDR3: TGTGCCAGCAGTCGGGGGGCGGAGTACACTGAAGCTTTCTTT. Translating gives CASSRGAEYTEAFF.

This clonotype was picked up a small number of times. The chain uses TRBV4-1 and TRBJ2-2; D is unresolved. The CDR3 contains 15 residues. The germline CDR1 and CDR2 sequences are MGHRA and YSYEKL. Trimming removed 1 base from V and 5 bases from J, with 11 bases in between. The CDR3 is CASSQVRVGTGELFF. In nucleotides, the CDR3 is TGCGCCAGCAGCCAAGTTAGGGTAGGGACCGGGGAGCTGTTTTTT.

The V call is TRBV7-8, the J call TRBJ2-3; the match to TRBD2 covers 8 bases. Germline CDR1 and CDR2: SGHVS and FQNEAQ. This CDR3 has 16 residues. V was clipped by 6 bases and J by 4 bases; unmatched bases: 12. In DNA, the CDR3 is TGTGCCAGCAGTTTTCTTGACGGGGGGGCATCAGATACGCAGTATTTT. It translates to CASSFLDGGASDTQYF.

This clonotype has at least ten counts. V usage is TRBV7-3 and J usage is TRBJ2-3, with TRBD2 identical over 16 bases. The trim removed 4 bases at V and 3 bases at J, leaving 7 bases unmatched. This CDR3 spans 18 amino acids. Germline CDR1 is SGHTA and CDR2 is FQGTGA. The CDR3 here is CASSSGTSGGAGTDTQYF. CDR3 DNA: TGTGCCAGCAGCTCCGGGACTAGCGGGGGGGCCGGGACAGATACGCAGTATTTT.

This clonotype has at least ten counts. The chain combines TRBV11-2 with TRBJ2-3; D perhaps matches TRBD2 (5 bases). Trimming cost V 5 bases and J 4 bases, with 22 bases left between them. This CDR3 region has 17 residues. Germline V gene lookup returns CDR1 SGHAT and CDR2 FQNNGV. The CDR3 nucleotides read TGTGCCAGCAGCCTGCGGGCCCTAAGCCTTGGGTCAGATACGCAGTATTTT. Protein: CASSLRALSLGSDTQYF.

This clonotype appeared many times. The V and J genes are TRBV6-2 or TRBV6-3 and TRBJ1-6; a weak D match, TRBD1 (6 bases). The CDR3 consists of 14 residues. The germline V and J ends were trimmed by 6 bases and 8 bases, with 14 bases remaining between them. CDR1 MNHEY and CDR2 SVGEGT come from the germline V gene. Here the CDR3 reads CASSGDGGYSPLHF. In nucleotides, the CDR3 is TGTGCCAGCAGCGGAGACGGGGGCTATTCACCCCTCCACTTT.

This clonotype occurred many times. The chain employs TRBV29-1 and TRBJ2-5; maybe TRBD2 (5 bases). The ends were cut back, 4 bases at V and 3 bases at J, with 12 bases in the middle. The germline V gene has CDR1 SQVTM and CDR2 ANQGSEA. The CDR3 length is 13 residues. The CDR3 reads CSVGIGVEETQYF. The CDR3 nucleotides read TGCAGCGTTGGAATCGGGGTGGAAGAGACCCAGTACTTC.